A selection of T cell receptor beta chains follows, all from one sample in a study of cytomegalovirus exposure and HLA in healthy donors. The method was immunoSEQ multiplex PCR; TCRdb's version includes in-frame clones alone and lacks a portion of them. The table lists some 72,000 clones, approximately 95% of them singletons. The material sequenced was PBMCs. These receptors were obtained from a man aged 18 to 30 in good health and CMV-seropositive. Both conserved end residues are part of each CDR3. A D gene is named only where the DNA matches it firmly. Rows give clone size only sometimes, using once, few, many, or a class for an expanded clone.

j_gene: TRBJ1-5
v_gene: TRBV4-1
d_gene: .
abundance: .
CDR3nt: TGCGCCAGCAGCCAAGAGACAGTACGGCAGCCCCAGCATTTT
CDR3aa: CASSQETVRQPQHF

j_gene: TRBJ2-7
v_gene: TRBV9
d_gene: TRBD1
abundance: .
CDR3nt: TGTGCCAGCTCCAAAGACAGGGGGCCCAACGAGCAGTACTTC
CDR3aa: CASSKDRGPNEQYF

j_gene: TRBJ2-7
v_gene: TRBV2
d_gene: TRBD2
abundance: .
CDR3nt: TGTGCCAGCAGTTACCTAGCGGGAGCCGGGTACTTC
CDR3aa: CASSYLAGAGYF

j_gene: TRBJ2-7
v_gene: TRBV19
d_gene: TRBD1
abundance: .
CDR3nt: TGTGCCAGTAGTATCTACTCCGGGACAGTTGACGAGCAGTACTTC
CDR3aa: CASSIYSGTVDEQYF

j_gene: TRBJ2-6
v_gene: TRBV10-3
d_gene: TRBD1
abundance: .
CDR3nt: TGTGCCATCAGTGAGAACAGGGGGCGGGTGGCTGGGGCCAACGTCCTGACTTTC
CDR3aa: CAISENRGRVAGANVLTF

j_gene: TRBJ2-7
v_gene: TRBV27
d_gene: .
abundance: .
CDR3nt: TGTGCCAGCAGTCATACCCCCGGACAGACCTACGAGCAGTACTTC
CDR3aa: CASSHTPGQTYEQYF

j_gene: TRBJ1-2
v_gene: TRBV4-2
d_gene: .
abundance: .
CDR3nt: TGTGCCAGCAGCCAAGAACCGGGAGATGGCTACACCTTC
CDR3aa: CASSQEPGDGYTF

j_gene: TRBJ2-5
v_gene: TRBV2
d_gene: .
abundance: .
CDR3nt: TGTGCCAGCACTAAATCAGGGTGGGCAGAGACCCAGTACTTC
CDR3aa: CASTKSGWAETQYF

j_gene: TRBJ2-7
v_gene: TRBV7-9
d_gene: TRBD2
abundance: .
CDR3nt: TGTGCCAGCGGACTAGCTGAATACGAGCAGTACTTC
CDR3aa: CASGLAEYEQYF

j_gene: TRBJ2-7
v_gene: TRBV27
d_gene: .
abundance: .
CDR3nt: TGTGCCAGCGGCCAGGGACACACCCTTACCTACGAGCAGTACTTC
CDR3aa: CASGQGHTLTYEQYF

j_gene: TRBJ2-1
v_gene: TRBV9
d_gene: .
abundance: .
CDR3nt: TGTGCCAGCAGCCTCCTAAACGGTGAGCAGTTCTTC
CDR3aa: CASSLLNGEQFF

j_gene: TRBJ1-5
v_gene: TRBV10-2
d_gene: TRBD1
abundance: .
CDR3nt: TGCGCCAGCAGTGGACAGGGTCTCAATCAGCCCCAGCATTTT
CDR3aa: CASSGQGLNQPQHF

j_gene: TRBJ1-5
v_gene: TRBV27
d_gene: TRBD1
abundance: .
CDR3nt: TGTGCCAGCAGTCCAAGGGGGCTTCAGCAGCCCCAGCATTTT
CDR3aa: CASSPRGLQQPQHF

j_gene: TRBJ1-3
v_gene: TRBV6-1
d_gene: .
abundance: .
CDR3nt: TGTGCCAGCAGTGAAGTCTTCGGAAACACCATATATTTT
CDR3aa: CASSEVFGNTIYF

j_gene: TRBJ2-1
v_gene: TRBV5-1
d_gene: TRBD2
abundance: .
CDR3nt: TGCGCCAGCATCGCGGGACTAGCGGGAGCCAAAAACAATGAGCAGTTCTTC
CDR3aa: CASIAGLAGAKNNEQFF

j_gene: TRBJ2-3
v_gene: TRBV7-6
d_gene: .
abundance: .
CDR3nt: TGTGCCAGCAGCTTAGCGCCGGGTAGGGATACGCAGTATTTT
CDR3aa: CASSLAPGRDTQYF

j_gene: TRBJ2-1
v_gene: TRBV7-2
d_gene: .
abundance: once
CDR3nt: TGTGCCAGCAGCGACGGGCCGGGAAATGAGCAGTTCTTC
CDR3aa: CASSDGPGNEQFF

j_gene: TRBJ2-2
v_gene: TRBV6-4
d_gene: .
abundance: .
CDR3nt: TGTGCCAGCAGTGGCGGGGAGGACACCGGGGAGCTGTTTTTT
CDR3aa: CASSGGEDTGELFF

j_gene: TRBJ2-3
v_gene: TRBV5-4
d_gene: .
abundance: .
CDR3nt: TGTGCCAGCAGCACGGACAGAGCTAGCACAGATACGCAGTATTTT
CDR3aa: CASSTDRASTDTQYF

j_gene: TRBJ1-1
v_gene: TRBV5-1
d_gene: TRBD1
abundance: .
CDR3nt: TGCGCCAGCAGCCTTGGACAGGGTCTTATGAACACTGAAGCTTTCTTT
CDR3aa: CASSLGQGLMNTEAFF

j_gene: TRBJ2-3
v_gene: TRBV10-3
d_gene: .
abundance: .
CDR3nt: TGTGCCATCAGTGAGGCAGGGGGCACAGATACGCAGTATTTT
CDR3aa: CAISEAGGTDTQYF

j_gene: TRBJ2-2
v_gene: TRBV5-4
d_gene: .
abundance: .
CDR3nt: TGTGCCAGCAGCTTGGGACGGGGGTTTAACACCGGGGAGCTGTTTTTT
CDR3aa: CASSLGRGFNTGELFF

j_gene: TRBJ1-2
v_gene: TRBV27
d_gene: .
abundance: .
CDR3nt: TGTGCCAGCAGTTCGGGGCAGGGGTATCATGGCTACACCTTC
CDR3aa: CASSSGQGYHGYTF

j_gene: TRBJ1-2
v_gene: TRBV28
d_gene: TRBD1
abundance: .
CDR3nt: TGTGCCAGCAGACCCGGACAGGGAGGTTATGGCTACACCTTC
CDR3aa: CASRPGQGGYGYTF

j_gene: TRBJ1-1
v_gene: TRBV6-5
d_gene: .
abundance: .
CDR3nt: TGTGCCAGCAGTGCCAGGGGTTCCGGAGCTTTCTTT
CDR3aa: CASSARGSGAFF

j_gene: TRBJ2-2
v_gene: TRBV9
d_gene: .
abundance: .
CDR3nt: TGTGCCAGCAGCGTAGTTCAGGCCGGGGAGCTGTTTTTT
CDR3aa: CASSVVQAGELFF

j_gene: TRBJ2-7
v_gene: TRBV18
d_gene: .
abundance: .
CDR3nt: TGTGCCAGCTCACCTGTCAGGGTCCTCGACGAGCAGTACTTC
CDR3aa: CASSPVRVLDEQYF

j_gene: TRBJ2-1
v_gene: TRBV6-4
d_gene: .
abundance: once
CDR3nt: TGTGCCAGCAGTGAGTGGGCCGGTTTTGAGCAGTTCTTC
CDR3aa: CASSEWAGFEQFF

j_gene: TRBJ2-2
v_gene: TRBV9
d_gene: .
abundance: .
CDR3nt: TGTGCCAGCAGCGTAGTTCCGGGAACCGGGGAGCTGTTTTTT
CDR3aa: CASSVVPGTGELFF

j_gene: TRBJ2-1
v_gene: TRBV2
d_gene: .
abundance: once
CDR3nt: TGTGCCAGCAGTAGACAGGTCGTCTACAATGAGCAGTTCTTC
CDR3aa: CASSRQVVYNEQFF

j_gene: TRBJ1-2
v_gene: TRBV14
d_gene: .
abundance: .
CDR3nt: TGTGCCAGCAGCCGAAGCCGGGACATCTCCACCCTTAACTATGGCTACACCTTC
CDR3aa: CASSRSRDISTLNYGYTF

j_gene: TRBJ1-3
v_gene: TRBV5-5
d_gene: TRBD1
abundance: .
CDR3nt: TGTGCCAGCAGCTTTTTGGTCGGACAGGGGGTCGGTGGAAACACCATATATTTT
CDR3aa: CASSFLVGQGVGGNTIYF

j_gene: TRBJ1-2
v_gene: TRBV6-5
d_gene: .
abundance: .
CDR3nt: TGTGCCAGCAGTTACTCGACAGCTACTAACTATGGCTACACCTTC
CDR3aa: CASSYSTATNYGYTF

j_gene: TRBJ1-1
v_gene: TRBV27
d_gene: .
abundance: .
CDR3nt: TGTGCCAGCAGTTTACGGGGGGGCACTGAAGCTTTCTTT
CDR3aa: CASSLRGGTEAFF

j_gene: TRBJ2-7
v_gene: TRBV30
d_gene: .
abundance: .
CDR3nt: TGTGCCTGGAGTGTGGGACGGAGGGGGCCCTACGAGCAGTACTTC
CDR3aa: CAWSVGRRGPYEQYF

j_gene: TRBJ2-5
v_gene: TRBV2
d_gene: TRBD2
abundance: .
CDR3nt: TGTGCCAGCTACCCCCAGCGGGAGGGGGAGACCCAGTACTTC
CDR3aa: CASYPQREGETQYF

j_gene: TRBJ2-1
v_gene: TRBV5-5
d_gene: .
abundance: .
CDR3nt: TGTGCCAGCAGCTGGGCCGCGAGCTCCTACAATGAGCAGTTCTTC
CDR3aa: CASSWAASSYNEQFF

j_gene: TRBJ2-6
v_gene: TRBV2
d_gene: .
abundance: .
CDR3nt: TGTGCCAGCAGTGGTCAGGGGACCGGGGCCAACGTCCTGACTTTC
CDR3aa: CASSGQGTGANVLTF

j_gene: TRBJ2-1
v_gene: TRBV19
d_gene: TRBD1
abundance: .
CDR3nt: TGTGCCAGTAGTCTCAGGACAGGACTGAGCTCCTACAATGAGCAGTTCTTC
CDR3aa: CASSLRTGLSSYNEQFF

j_gene: TRBJ2-3
v_gene: TRBV5-1
d_gene: TRBD2
abundance: .
CDR3nt: TGCGCCAGCAGCGTACGGGAGGGCCAGGTTTATAACACAGATACGCAGTATTTT
CDR3aa: CASSVREGQVYNTDTQYF

j_gene: TRBJ1-1
v_gene: TRBV9
d_gene: TRBD1
abundance: .
CDR3nt: TGTGCCAGCAGCGTCTCAGGGGGCTGGAACACTGAAGCTTTCTTT
CDR3aa: CASSVSGGWNTEAFF

j_gene: TRBJ2-7
v_gene: TRBV1
d_gene: .
abundance: .
CDR3nt: TGCACCAGCAGCCAAGATATTTGCGGGAGTCCCTCCTACGAGCAGTACTTC
CDR3aa: CTSSQDICGSPSYEQYF

j_gene: TRBJ1-1
v_gene: TRBV11-2
d_gene: .
abundance: .
CDR3nt: TGTGCCAGCAGCTTAGTAAGTGGACTAGGGACTGAAGCTTTCTTT
CDR3aa: CASSLVSGLGTEAFF

j_gene: TRBJ1-1
v_gene: TRBV9
d_gene: .
abundance: .
CDR3nt: TGTGCCAGCAGCGTAAATGGGGCTGGCACTGAAGCTTTCTTT
CDR3aa: CASSVNGAGTEAFF

j_gene: TRBJ2-3
v_gene: TRBV7-3
d_gene: .
abundance: .
CDR3nt: TGTGCCAGCAGCTTCCCCGGGGATACGCAGTATTTT
CDR3aa: CASSFPGDTQYF